The next 22 T cell receptor beta chains were all read from a single sample in a study of tumor-infiltrating lymphocytes in primary liver carcinoma. A constant-region primer primed TCR beta cDNA synthesis from 450 to 550 ng of total RNA. Three nested multiplex PCR rounds, a slightly modified ARM-PCR method, built the TCR beta libraries. Investigators reported that the first two PCR rounds, at 10 cycles each, used TRBV1-TRBV30 forward primers with a C-beta reverse primer. Each CDR3 protein gets one entry after TCRdb re-called the multiplex PCR reads with MiXCR. The profile shows approximately 330,000 distinct CDR3 sequences, less than 65% of them singletons. Extraction also yielded germline DNA, while blood RNA was obtained from unsorted whole blood. The source material was peripheral blood. The source is a middle-aged man with primary liver carcinoma and hepatitis B virus infection.

In this sample, this clonotype turned up many times. The chain links TRBV6-5 to TRBJ2-7, with no clear D. Trimming stripped 0 bases from V and 2 bases from J, with 5 bases between. The CDR3 contains 13 residues. Germline values: CDR1 MNHEY, CDR2 SVGAGI. This CDR3 reads CASSYSSPYEQYF. The CDR3 nucleotides are TGTGCCAGCAGTTACTCGAGCCCCTACGAGCAGTACTTC.

In regard to this clonotype: The junction departs from germline at one end; a sequencing error may be responsible. The chain carries TRBV6-6 and TRBJ1-4; a weak D match, TRBD1 (6 bases). In germline, CDR1 is MNHNY, CDR2 SVGAGI (reference sequence). This CDR3 comprises 14 residues. The CDR3 here is CASNKVGQHEKLFF. Here the CDR3 DNA reads TGTGCCAGCAATAAAGTGGGACAACATGAAAAACTGTTTTTC.

At least ten counts were recorded for this clonotype. V usage is TRBV11-2 and J usage is TRBJ2-5, with no clear D. V was clipped by 0 bases and J by 5 bases, with 7 bases between them. In germline, CDR1 is SGHAT, CDR2 FQNNGV. There are 13 residues in the CDR3. The CDR3 sequence is CASSLDLWETQYF. The CDR3 nucleotides are TGTGCCAGCAGCTTAGATCTTTGGGAGACCCAGTACTTC.

This clonotype was counted once. The chain has TRBV5-5 and TRBJ2-7; TRBD1 is a possible D gene (6 bases). Deletions cut 3 bases from V and 3 bases from J, with 13 bases between. The CDR3 sequence is 14 residues long. Germline values: CDR1 SGHKS, CDR2 YYEKEE (reference sequence). The CDR3: CASSSRDIFYEQYF. CDR3 coding DNA: TGTGCCAGCAGCTCCCGGGACATATTCTACGAGCAGTACTTC.

The J gene is TRBJ2-7, the V gene TRBV14; 9 nucleotides align to TRBD1. This CDR3 comprises 14 residues. Trimming took 5 bases from V and 6 from J; bases not matched to a gene: 8. Germline V gives CDR1 SGHDN, CDR2 FVKESK. CDR3 in DNA: TGTGCCAGCAGCTTGACAGGGGGATTTGTCGAGCAGTACTTC. Its translation: CASSLTGGFVEQYF.

The rearrangement uses TRBV24-1 and TRBJ2-2, with 10 bases aligning to TRBD1. The V gene end was trimmed by 1 base and the J gene end by 7 bases; junction bases not matched to a gene: 8. This CDR3 has 17 amino acids. The germline V gene encodes CDR1 KGHDR and CDR2 SFDVKD. The CDR3 nucleotides read TGTGCCACCAGTGATTTATCTGGACAGGGGGTTCGCGGGGAGCTGTTTTTT. Encoded protein: CATSDLSGQGVRGELFF.

Only a few counts were recorded for this clonotype. The chain carries TRBV6-2 or TRBV6-3 and TRBJ1-5; D is perhaps TRBD1 (5 bases). The V and J ends lost 5 bases and 6 bases respectively, with 8 bases between them. The germline V gene encodes CDR1 MNHEY and CDR2 SVGEGT. This CDR3 contains 12 residues. Written as DNA, the CDR3 is TGTGCCAGCAGTCGAGGGACTCAGCCCCAGCATTTT. Its protein product is CASSRGTQPQHF.

A word on this clonotype: A single base separates this from a much larger clone, so it may be a read error. The chain recombines TRBV6-1 with TRBJ2-6; D not resolved. The germline CDR1 and CDR2 sequences are MNHNS and SASEGT. CDR3 length: 17 amino acids. V gave up 5 bases and J gave up 0 bases, with 14 bases separating them. As DNA, the CDR3 is TGTGCCAGCAGTCCGGTGGGCCTAGGCTCTGGGGCCAACGTCCTGACTTTC. This encodes CASSPVGLGSGANVLTF.

This chain links TRBV5-4 with TRBJ1-4; 8 bases match TRBD1. The CDR3 has 14 residues. V shed 1 base, J shed 6 bases, and the junction held 2 bases outside the gene matches. The germline V gene encodes CDR1 SGHNT and CDR2 YYREEE (reference sequence). The CDR3 is CASSLMDRDEKLFF. The CDR3 DNA reads TGTGCCAGCAGCTTGATGGACAGGGATGAAAAACTGTTTTTT.

V gene TRBV5-6 combines with J gene TRBJ2-1; D not resolved. There are 15 residues in the CDR3. The germline V and J ends were trimmed by 5 bases and 4 bases, with 16 bases remaining between them. The V gene's germline CDR1 is SGHDT and CDR2 YYEEEE. The CDR3 DNA sequence: TGTGCCAGCAGTCTAGGTCAGGTAAATTACAATGAGCAGTTCTTC. It encodes CASSLGQVNYNEQFF.

The rearrangement joins TRBV11-2 to TRBJ2-5; 11 positions agree with TRBD2. Trimming cost V 11 bases and J 3 bases; bases outside gene matches: 17. The CDR3 totals 17 residues. Germline values: CDR1 SGHAT, CDR2 FQNNGV. In nucleotides, the CDR3 is TGTGCCGGCACCTTAGTTCTTAGCGGGAGGGAGAAAGAGACCCAGTACTTC. It is translated as CAGTLVLSGREKETQYF.

The chain links TRBV5-4 to TRBJ2-1, with 15 bases that match TRBD2. The V and J ends lost 4 bases and 5 bases, in that order; junction bases with no gene match: 10. This CDR3 has 18 amino acids. Per germline, CDR1 SGHNT and CDR2 YYREEE (reference sequence). In DNA form, the CDR3 reads TGTGCCAGCAGCCCGGGACTAGCGGGGGGATTCACCCACAATGAGCAGTTCTTC. Translating gives CASSPGLAGGFTHNEQFF.

CDR3 DNA sequence: TGTGCCAGCAGTTACCCGGACTACCTCAATGAGAGGTTCTTC. Protein: CASSYPDYLNERFF. The gene calls are TRBV6-6 and TRBJ2-1, with a tentative D call TRBD2 (6 bases). The CDR3 length is 14 residues. Trimming removed 2 bases from V and 15 bases from J, with 20 bases in between. Germline V gene sequence: CDR1 MNHNY, CDR2 SVGAGI (reference sequence).

Concerning this clonotype: A read error may account for a junction end that differs from germline. The V call is TRBV11-2, the J call TRBJ2-1; TRBD2 might be the D (6 bases). From germline, CDR1 is SGHAT and CDR2 FQNNGV. The CDR3 covers 16 residues. Written as DNA, the CDR3 is TGTGCCAGCAGCCCAGCAGGTCTAGCGAGTCGCAATGAGCACTTCTTC. Translated, it gives CASSPAGLASRNEHFF.

On this clonotype itself: It may be a read error: a sequence one base away is much more abundant. V usage is TRBV6-2 or TRBV6-3 and J usage is TRBJ2-2, with D hard to call. This CDR3 is built from 17 residues. Trimming pared 7 bases from V and 5 bases from J, leaving 23 bases between. Germline V gives CDR1 MNHEY, CDR2 SVGEGT. CDR3 coding DNA: TGTGCCAGCACCCCCCCCACCGCCCTGATAGGTACCGGGGAGCTGTTTTTT. It codes for CASTPPTALIGTGELFF.

This clonotype showed up many times. V is TRBV29-1 and J is TRBJ2-5; possibly TRBD1 or TRBD2 for D (5 bases each). Trimming removed 3 bases at V and 2 bases at J, with 13 bases between. The CDR3 has 14 amino acids. Germline V lookup: CDR1 SQVTM, CDR2 ANQGSEA. The DNA of the CDR3 is TGCAGCGTTGAGTTCAGGGAGAGGCAAGAGACCCAGTACTTC. Its protein product is CSVEFRERQETQYF.

In the case of this clonotype: Its ends do not fully match the called genes, so a read error is possible. V and J are TRBV29-1 and TRBJ2-1; D gene ambiguous. Germline assignment: CDR1 SQVTM and CDR2 ANQGSEA. The CDR3 is 11 residues long. CDR3 nucleotides: TGCAGCGTTGAAGGGGCGAAGACATGGTTTTTC. Protein product: CSVEGAKTWFF.

V is TRBV6-2 or TRBV6-3 and J is TRBJ1-2, with D perhaps TRBD1 (5 bases). The CDR3 runs 14 residues. V gave up 6 bases and J gave up 7 bases, with 18 bases separating them. Per the germline V gene, CDR1 is MNHEY and CDR2 is SVGEGT. This chain's CDR3 is CASRDSGQGGGYTF. CDR3 DNA: TGTGCCAGCAGGGATTCAGGGCAGGGCGGTGGCTACACCTTC.

This clonotype appeared many times. The V and J genes are TRBV4-2 and TRBJ2-2, with TRBD1 as a possible D gene (5 bases). Between the trimmed V and J ends, which lost 0 bases and 4 bases, there was a span of 15 bases. CDR1 and CDR2 from the germline V gene are LGHNA and YNFKEQ. The CDR3 has 17 residues. In DNA, the CDR3 is TGTGCCAGCAGCCAAGAAAATAGCAGGGCAGGCACCGGGGAGCTGTTTTTT. Translated, it gives CASSQENSRAGTGELFF.

This clonotype has just one count. This chain uses TRBV5-1 with TRBJ1-1; D possibly corresponds to TRBD1 (5 bases). Germline CDR1 reads SGHRS; CDR2 reads YFSETQ. There are 16 residues in the CDR3. The V end was cut by 0 bases, the J end by 5 bases, with 17 bases between. CDR3 amino acids: CASSLGFGWQGTEAFF. DNA of the CDR3: TGCGCCAGCAGCTTGGGATTCGGATGGCAGGGAACTGAAGCTTTCTTT.

Details on this clonotype: It may be a read error: a sequence one base away is much more abundant. The chain uses TRBV6-2 or TRBV6-3 and TRBJ1-6; no firm D call. CDR3 length equals 13 residues. CDR1 and CDR2 from the germline V gene are MNHEY and SVGEGT. CDR3 coding DNA: TGTGCCGGCAGTTTGGTGGAAGACTCACCCCTCCACTTT. Residues: CAGSLVEDSPLHF.

Concerning this clonotype itself: One junction end does not reproduce the germline sequence, and a read error may be involved. The CDR3 DNA sequence: TGTGTCAGCAGTTTCATGCAGTGCTACGAGCAGTACTTC. Translated, it gives CVSSFMQCYEQYF. V usage is TRBV6-2 or TRBV6-3 and J usage is TRBJ2-7; D remains ambiguous. Germline V gene lookup returns CDR1 MNHEY and CDR2 SVGEGT. The CDR3 is 13 residues long.